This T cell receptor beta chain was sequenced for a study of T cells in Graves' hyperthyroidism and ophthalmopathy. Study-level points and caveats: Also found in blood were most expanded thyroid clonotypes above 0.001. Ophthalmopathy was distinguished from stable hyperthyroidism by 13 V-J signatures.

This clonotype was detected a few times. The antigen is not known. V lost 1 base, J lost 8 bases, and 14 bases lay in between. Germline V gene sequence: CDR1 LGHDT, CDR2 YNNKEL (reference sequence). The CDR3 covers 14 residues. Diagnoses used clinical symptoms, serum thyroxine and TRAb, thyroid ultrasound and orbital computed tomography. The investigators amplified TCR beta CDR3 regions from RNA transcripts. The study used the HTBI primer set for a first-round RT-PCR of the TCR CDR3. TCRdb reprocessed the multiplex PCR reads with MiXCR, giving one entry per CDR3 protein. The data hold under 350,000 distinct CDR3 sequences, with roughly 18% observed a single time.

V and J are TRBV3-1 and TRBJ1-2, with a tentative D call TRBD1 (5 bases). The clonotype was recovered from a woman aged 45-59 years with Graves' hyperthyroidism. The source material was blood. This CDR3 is CASSQGLDRGGYTF. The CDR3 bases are TGTGCCAGCAGCCAAGGGTTAGACCGGGGGGGCTACACCTTC.